This T cell receptor beta chain was observed in a study of T cells after yellow fever vaccination (dated by TCRdb to about 2019). About the study as a whole: The SMART-Seq v4 Ultra Low Input RNA kit was used to prepare libraries from fractions with low cell numbers. Blood samples were taken at several timepoints before and after primary and secondary immunization, and bulk PBMC replicates and cell subsets were isolated. Two healthy male donors, one aged 18 to 29 and one aged 30 to 40 years, made up the cohort. To track T-cell clones before and after primary and booster YFV17D yellow fever vaccination, bulk TCR alpha and beta repertoires were sequenced longitudinally.

TCR cDNA was synthesized by 5'RACE template switching, which introduced a universal primer site and unique molecular identifiers. Priming of cDNA synthesis was performed from both the TCR alpha and TCR beta constant segments. Library amplification used two PCR steps, and the second PCR step added sample barcodes and sequencing adapters. Libraries were sequenced on Illumina HiSeq 2500 (2x100 bp) or NovaSeq (2x150 bp). On the authors' methods: MIGEC handled demultiplexing of reads and collapsing into UMI consensus sequences, while MiXCR performed V(D)J alignment. Vaccine-responding clonotypes were defined with edgeR using replicate PBMC samples, requiring FDR below 0.01 and a log2 fold change above 5 up to day 15. Bulk clonotypes were assigned CD4 or CD8 identity according to which sequenced CD4 or CD8 repertoire held them at higher abundance. The public reads were run again by TCRdb, first through fastp at Q25 and then through MiXCR, and only productive beta chains were kept. Rows matching on CDR3 protein sequence are summarized as one entry with the most common DNA and genes. These V and J calls originate from TCRdb's pipeline instead of the authors' own analysis. The table for this sample lists hundreds of thousands of distinct CDR3 sequences; about a sixth of them were counted only once. The top ten constitute around a sixth of the sample.

Comments on this clonotype: The antigen it recognizes is unknown. No much larger clone exists at a distance of one base, and base qualities are not known.

Study-level results and caveats: Most clones expanded after primary vaccination (roughly 96% of CD4 and 88% of CD8) were re-detected after the booster, suggesting that broad memory maintenance occurred. Only two donors were included in the study, so the extent to which the findings can be generalized is limited. The secondary T-cell response was found to be weaker but faster than the primary response, with a peak reached on day 5 rather than on day 15. Computational filtering was required because FACS-sorted repertoires could contain abundant contaminating clonotypes from the bulk population. A small fraction of clonotypes appeared in both the CD4 and CD8 compartments, likely as a result of convergent recombination.

The germline V gene yields SGHVS for CDR1 and FNYEAQ for CDR2. Taken from cysteine to phenylalanine, the CDR3 has 15 residues. CDR3 DNA is the only sequence kept; it has 45 bases, read in frame from the first base. Trimming accounts for 2 bases at V and 5 bases at J, while the number of junction bases matched to no gene is 8. The treatment or condition label of this sample denotes: live attenuated yellow fever vaccine strain. At each blood-draw timepoint, two biological replicates of bulk PBMCs were obtained. PBMCs were isolated from peripheral blood using a standard Ficoll-Paque protocol. TriZol was used to extract RNA from bulk PBMCs, from CD4 and CD8 fractions, and from dextramer-positive and dextramer-negative fractions.

This clonotype originated in a man younger than 35 who received the YFV17D yellow fever vaccine. The source was PBMCs, collected 5 days after the first yellow fever vaccination. The rearranged segments are TRBV7-6 and TRBJ1-1; 7 central nucleotides agree with TRBD1. CDR3 loop: CASSLQGQGVTEAFF. The DNA sequence is TGTGCCAGCAGCTTACAAGGGCAGGGGGTTACTGAAGCTTTCTTT.